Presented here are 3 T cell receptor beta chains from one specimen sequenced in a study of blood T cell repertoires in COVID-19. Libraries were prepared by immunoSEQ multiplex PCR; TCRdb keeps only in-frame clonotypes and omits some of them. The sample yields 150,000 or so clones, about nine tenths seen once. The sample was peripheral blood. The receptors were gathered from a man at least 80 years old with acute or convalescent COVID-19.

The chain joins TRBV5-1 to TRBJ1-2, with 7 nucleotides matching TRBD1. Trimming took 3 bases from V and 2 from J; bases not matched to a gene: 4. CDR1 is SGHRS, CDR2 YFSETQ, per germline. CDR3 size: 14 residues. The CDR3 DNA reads TGCGCCAGCAGCTGGGGACAGTCAAACTATGGCTACACCTTC. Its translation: CASSWGQSNYGYTF.

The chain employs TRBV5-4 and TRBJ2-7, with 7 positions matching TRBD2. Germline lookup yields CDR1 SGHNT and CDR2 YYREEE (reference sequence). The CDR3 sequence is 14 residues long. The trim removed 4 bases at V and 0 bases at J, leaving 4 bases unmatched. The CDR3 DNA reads TGTGCCAGCAGCAGCGGGACGGTCTCCTACGAGCAGTACTTC. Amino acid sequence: CASSSGTVSYEQYF.

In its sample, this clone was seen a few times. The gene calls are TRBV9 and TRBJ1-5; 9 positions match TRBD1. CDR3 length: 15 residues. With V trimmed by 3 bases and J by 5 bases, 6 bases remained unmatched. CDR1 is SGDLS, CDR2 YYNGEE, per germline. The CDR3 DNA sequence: TGTGCCAGCAGCGCACAGGGGGCGATCGATCAGCCCCAGCATTTT. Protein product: CASSAQGAIDQPQHF.